This entry describes one T cell receptor beta chain. This entry belongs to a study of blood T cell repertoires in COVID-19. Study at large: Samples came from the United States, Italy and Spain, spanning acute and convalescent COVID-19. Sources were T cells, B-cell-depleted T cells, or PBMCs; the material itself was cDNA or gDNA.

Germline V CDR1 and CDR2: LNHNV, YYDKDF (reference sequence). V shed 3 bases and J shed 1 base, with 10 bases lying between them. There are 14 residues in the CDR3. Per the original data handling: From reference gene primer amplification, estimates of nucleated cell counts were derived. Measured with immunoSEQ multiplex PCR; TCRdb has only the in-frame clones, and not every one. The V and J calls and the clone size are those of that table, but D and trimming were determined from the DNA. The sample lists under 350,000 clones; more than 85% were seen once. This sequence joins TRBV15 and TRBJ2-7, with D possibly TRBD2 on 6 matching bases. The sequencing input was peripheral blood. The receptor was isolated from a man between 18 and 35 years old with active or convalescent COVID-19. This CDR3 reads CATSSTGVSYEQYF. As DNA, the CDR3 is TGTGCCACCAGCAGTACGGGAGTGTCCTACGAGCAGTACTTC.